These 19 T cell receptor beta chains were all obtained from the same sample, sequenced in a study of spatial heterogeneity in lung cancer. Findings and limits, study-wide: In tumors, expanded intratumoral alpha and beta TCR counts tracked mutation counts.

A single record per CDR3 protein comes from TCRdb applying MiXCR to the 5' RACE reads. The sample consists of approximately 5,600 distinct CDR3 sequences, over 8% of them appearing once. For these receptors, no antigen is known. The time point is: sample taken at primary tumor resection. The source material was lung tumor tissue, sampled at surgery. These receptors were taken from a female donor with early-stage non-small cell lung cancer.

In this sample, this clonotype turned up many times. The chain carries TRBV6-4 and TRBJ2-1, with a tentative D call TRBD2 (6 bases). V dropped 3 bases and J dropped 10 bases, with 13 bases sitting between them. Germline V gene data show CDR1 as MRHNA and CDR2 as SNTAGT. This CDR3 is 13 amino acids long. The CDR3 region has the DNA TGTGCCAGCAGTGATAGCGGCTCCGGAGAGCAGTTCTTC. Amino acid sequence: CASSDSGSGEQFF.

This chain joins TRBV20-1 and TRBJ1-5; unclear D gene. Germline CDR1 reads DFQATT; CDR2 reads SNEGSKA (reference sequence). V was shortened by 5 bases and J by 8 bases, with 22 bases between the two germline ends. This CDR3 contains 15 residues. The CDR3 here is CSAPGGRVIGEPQHF. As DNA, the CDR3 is TGCAGTGCTCCGGGAGGGCGGGTAATCGGTGAGCCCCAGCATTTT.

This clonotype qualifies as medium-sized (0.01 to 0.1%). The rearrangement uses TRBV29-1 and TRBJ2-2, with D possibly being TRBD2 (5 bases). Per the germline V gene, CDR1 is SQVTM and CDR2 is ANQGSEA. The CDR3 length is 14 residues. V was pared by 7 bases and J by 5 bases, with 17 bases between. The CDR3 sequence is CSGLFGKQTGELFF. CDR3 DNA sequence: TGCAGCGGCCTTTTCGGGAAGCAGACCGGGGAGCTGTTTTTT.

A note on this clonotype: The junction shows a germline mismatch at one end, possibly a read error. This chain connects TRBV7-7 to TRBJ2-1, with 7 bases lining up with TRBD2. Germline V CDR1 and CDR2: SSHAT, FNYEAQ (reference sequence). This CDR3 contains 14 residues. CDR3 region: CASSPGLAYNEQFF. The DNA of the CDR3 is TGTGCTAGCAGCCCCGGACTAGCCTACAATGAGCAGTTCTTC.

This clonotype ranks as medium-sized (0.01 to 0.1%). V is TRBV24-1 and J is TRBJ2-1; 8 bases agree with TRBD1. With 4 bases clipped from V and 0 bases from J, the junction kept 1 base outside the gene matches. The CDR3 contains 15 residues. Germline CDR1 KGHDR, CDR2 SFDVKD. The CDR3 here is CATSETGGSYNEQFF. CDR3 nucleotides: TGTGCCACCAGTGAAACAGGGGGCTCCTACAATGAGCAGTTCTTC.

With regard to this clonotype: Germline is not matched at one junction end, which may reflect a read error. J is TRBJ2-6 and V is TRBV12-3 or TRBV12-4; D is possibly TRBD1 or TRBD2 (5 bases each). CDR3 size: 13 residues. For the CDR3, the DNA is TGTGCCAGCAGATTACTGGGGGTCAACGTCCTGACTTTC. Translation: CASRLLGVNVLTF.

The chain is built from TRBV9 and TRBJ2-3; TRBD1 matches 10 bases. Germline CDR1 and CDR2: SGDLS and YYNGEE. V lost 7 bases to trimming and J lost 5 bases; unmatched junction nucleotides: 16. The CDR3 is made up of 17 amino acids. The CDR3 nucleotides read TGTGCCAGCCGCCAATGGCTGGGACAGGGGAGTATAGATACGCAGTATTTT. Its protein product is CASRQWLGQGSIDTQYF.

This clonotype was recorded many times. CDR3 region: CASSYGPGTYEQYV. The CDR3 coding sequence is TGCGCCAGCAGCTATGGGCCGGGAACCTACGAGCAGTACGTC. This chain connects TRBV5-1 to TRBJ2-7; possible D gene TRBD2, 5 bases. The CDR3 runs 14 residues. Germline CDR1 and CDR2: SGHRS and YFSETQ. Between the trimmed V and J ends, which lost 3 bases and 2 bases, there was a span of 12 bases.

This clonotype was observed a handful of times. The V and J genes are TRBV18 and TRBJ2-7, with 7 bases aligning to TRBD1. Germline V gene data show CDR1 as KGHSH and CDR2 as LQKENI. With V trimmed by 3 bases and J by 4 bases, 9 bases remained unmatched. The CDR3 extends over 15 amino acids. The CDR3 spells CASSPVAGGDYEQYF. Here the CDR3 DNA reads TGTGCCAGCTCACCGGTGGCAGGGGGTGATTACGAGCAGTACTTC.

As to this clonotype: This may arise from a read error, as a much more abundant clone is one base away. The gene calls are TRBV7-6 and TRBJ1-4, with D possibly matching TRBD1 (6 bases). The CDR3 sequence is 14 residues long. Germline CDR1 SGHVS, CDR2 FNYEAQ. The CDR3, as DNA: TGTGCCGGCAGCTTACGGGCAGGGGATGAAAAACTGTTTTTT. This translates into CAGSLRAGDEKLFF.

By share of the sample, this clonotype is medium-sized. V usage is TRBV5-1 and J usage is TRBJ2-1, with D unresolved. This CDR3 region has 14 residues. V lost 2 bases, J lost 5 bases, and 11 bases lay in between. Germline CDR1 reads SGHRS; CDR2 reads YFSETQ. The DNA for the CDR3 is TGCGCCAGCAGCTTCCCTTCAATGAACAATGAGCAGTTCTTC. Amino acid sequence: CASSFPSMNNEQFF.

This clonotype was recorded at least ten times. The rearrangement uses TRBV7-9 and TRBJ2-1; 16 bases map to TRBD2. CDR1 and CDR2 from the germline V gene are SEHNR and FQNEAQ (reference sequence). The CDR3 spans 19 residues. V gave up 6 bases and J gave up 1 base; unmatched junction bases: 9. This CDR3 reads CASSQAGTSGRGSYNEQFF. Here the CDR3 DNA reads TGTGCCAGCAGTCAGGCCGGGACTAGCGGGAGGGGGTCCTACAATGAGCAGTTCTTC.

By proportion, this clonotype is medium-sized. The CDR3 loop reads CASSLAGSSYEQYF. As DNA, the CDR3 is TGTGCCAGCAGCTTGGCGGGAAGCTCCTACGAGCAGTACTTC. The chain joins TRBV5-4 to TRBJ2-7, with a tentative D call TRBD2 (5 bases). The germline V gene has CDR1 SGHNT and CDR2 YYREEE (reference sequence). This CDR3 contains 14 residues. V was clipped by 0 bases and J by 0 bases, with 7 bases between them. Combining the CDR3 with reference TRBV5-4 and TRBJ2-7 gives the whole variable domain ETGVTQSPTHLIKTRGQQVTLRCSSQSGHNTVSWYQQALGQGPQFIFQYYREEENGRGNFPPRFSGLQFPNYSSELNVNALELDDSALYLCASSLAGSSYEQYFGPGTRLTVT.

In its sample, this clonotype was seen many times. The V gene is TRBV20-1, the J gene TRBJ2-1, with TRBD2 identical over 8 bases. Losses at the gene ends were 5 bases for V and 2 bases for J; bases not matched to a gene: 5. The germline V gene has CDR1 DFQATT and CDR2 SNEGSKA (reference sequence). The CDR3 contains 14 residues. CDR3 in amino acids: CSAPYGGAYNEQFF. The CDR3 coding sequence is TGCAGTGCTCCGTACGGGGGGGCCTACAATGAGCAGTTCTTC.

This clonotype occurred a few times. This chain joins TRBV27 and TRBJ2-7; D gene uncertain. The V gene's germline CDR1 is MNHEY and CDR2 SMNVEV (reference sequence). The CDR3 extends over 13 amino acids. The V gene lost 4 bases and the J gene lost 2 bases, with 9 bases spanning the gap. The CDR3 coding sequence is TGTGCCAGCAGTTCATCCCAGCCCTACGAGCAGTACTTC. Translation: CASSSSQPYEQYF.

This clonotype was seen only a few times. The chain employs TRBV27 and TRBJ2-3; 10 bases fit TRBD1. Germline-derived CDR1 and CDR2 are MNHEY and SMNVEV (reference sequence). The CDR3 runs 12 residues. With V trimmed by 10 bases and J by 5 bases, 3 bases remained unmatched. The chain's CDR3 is CATGTGVDTQYF. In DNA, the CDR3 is TGTGCCACCGGGACAGGGGTAGATACGCAGTATTTT.

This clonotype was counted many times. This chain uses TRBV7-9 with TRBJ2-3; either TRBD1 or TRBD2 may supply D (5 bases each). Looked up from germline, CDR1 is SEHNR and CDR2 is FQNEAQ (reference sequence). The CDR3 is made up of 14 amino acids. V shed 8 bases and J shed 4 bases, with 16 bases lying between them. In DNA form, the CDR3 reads TGTGCCAGCGGCACCATTGGGGGTCCAGATACGCAGTATTTT. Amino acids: CASGTIGGPDTQYF.

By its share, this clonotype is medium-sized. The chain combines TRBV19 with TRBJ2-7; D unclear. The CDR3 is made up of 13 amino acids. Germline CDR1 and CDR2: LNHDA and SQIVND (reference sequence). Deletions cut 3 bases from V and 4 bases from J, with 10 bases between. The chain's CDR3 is CASSIGPSYEQYV. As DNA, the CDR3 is TGTGCCAGTAGTATCGGACCTTCATACGAGCAGTACGTC.

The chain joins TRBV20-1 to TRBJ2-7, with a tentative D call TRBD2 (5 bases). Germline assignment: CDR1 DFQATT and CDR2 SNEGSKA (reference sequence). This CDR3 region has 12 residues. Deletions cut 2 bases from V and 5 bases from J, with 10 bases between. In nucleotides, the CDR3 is TGCAGTGCTAGACGGACTTCCCACGAGCAGTACTTC. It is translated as CSARRTSHEQYF.